The 18 T cell receptor beta chains below come from one sample, sequenced in a study of T cell responses to AZD1222 COVID-19 vaccine. TCRdb's table, derived via immunoSEQ multiplex PCR, lists solely in-frame clones and lacks some. The sample yields about 140,000 clones, approximately 89% seen once. The sequenced sample was peripheral blood, obtained on day 0 of AZD1222 vaccination. The receptors were sampled from an adult in good health.

This clone came up a few times. V is TRBV7-9 and J is TRBJ2-7; D is perhaps TRBD2 (5 bases). Germline V gene lookup returns CDR1 SEHNR and CDR2 FQNEAQ (reference sequence). V was cut by 8 bases and J by 3 bases, with 11 bases left in between. The CDR3 contains 12 residues. In DNA, the CDR3 is TGTGCCAGCGAGGGTATTGGCTACGAGCAGTACTTC. Amino acid sequence: CASEGIGYEQYF.

CDR3 loop: CASRRAGTGDLGYTF. For the CDR3, the DNA is TGTGCCAGCAGACGAGCAGGCACAGGGGATCTGGGCTACACCTTC. This sequence joins TRBV11-1 and TRBJ1-2, with TRBD1 identical over 7 bases. The length of the CDR3 is 15 residues. V shed 6 bases and J 8 bases; nucleotides not matched to a gene: 15. In germline, CDR1 is SGHAT, CDR2 FQDESV (reference sequence).

CDR3 nucleotide sequence: TGTGCCAGCACTACCCCTTCGAATCCTAACTATGGCTACACCTTC. Its protein product is CASTTPSNPNYGYTF. V gene TRBV28 combines with J gene TRBJ1-2; D unresolved. With 7 bases removed from V and 0 bases from J, the gap between germline ends came to 15 bases. The CDR3 consists of 15 residues. Germline V lookup: CDR1 MDHEN, CDR2 SYDVKM.

The J gene is TRBJ2-5, the V gene TRBV11-2; 9 nucleotides line up with TRBD1. Germline V lookup: CDR1 SGHAT, CDR2 FQNNGV. With V trimmed by 5 bases and J by 4 bases, 2 bases remained unmatched. The CDR3 totals 13 residues. The CDR3 spells CASSMDRGETQYF. The CDR3 nucleotides are TGTGCCAGCAGCATGGACAGGGGAGAGACCCAGTACTTC.

The rearrangement uses TRBV11-2 and TRBJ2-1; 8 bases fit TRBD1. The germline CDR1 and CDR2 sequences are SGHAT and FQNNGV. V was pared by 5 bases and J by 7 bases, with 7 bases of the junction left unmatched. The CDR3 covers 14 residues. CDR3 sequence reads: CASSHRTGNNEQFF. Here the CDR3 DNA reads TGTGCCAGCAGCCACCGGACAGGGAATAATGAGCAGTTCTTC.

The chain employs TRBV27 and TRBJ2-1; 11 nucleotides match TRBD2. The trim removed 6 bases at V and 4 bases at J, leaving 8 bases unmatched. There are 16 residues in the CDR3. CDR1 is MNHEY and CDR2 is SMNVEV in the germline V gene (reference sequence). CDR3 sequence reads: CASRSPLAGGYNEQFF. DNA for the CDR3: TGTGCCAGCAGAAGCCCTCTAGCGGGGGGTTACAATGAGCAGTTCTTC.

The chain carries TRBV11-2 and TRBJ1-5, with D maybe TRBD1 (5 bases). V lost 5 bases, J lost 5 bases, and 10 bases lay in between. CDR1 is SGHAT, CDR2 FQNNGV, per germline. The CDR3 covers 13 residues. The CDR3 bases are TGTGCCAGCAGCCTCGACAGCGATCAGCCCCAGCATTTT. It translates to CASSLDSDQPQHF.

This clone was detected once. Here the CDR3 reads CASSPIVNTEAFF. In DNA form, the CDR3 reads TGTGCCAGCTCACCGATTGTGAACACTGAAGCTTTCTTT. The V gene is TRBV18, the J gene TRBJ1-1; unclear D gene. The V end was cut by 3 bases, the J end by 0 bases, with 5 bases between. Per germline, CDR1 KGHSH and CDR2 LQKENI. This CDR3 contains 13 residues. Together with reference TRBV18 and TRBJ1-1, the CDR3 gives the full variable domain: NAGVMQNPRHLVRRRGQEARLRCSPMKGHSHVYWYRQLPEEGLKFMVYLQKENIIDESGMPKERFSAEFPKEGPSILRIQQVVRGDSAAYFCASSPIVNTEAFFGQGTRLTVV.

The chain carries TRBV19 and TRBJ1-1; 11 positions agree with TRBD1. CDR3 length: 14 amino acids. Losses at the gene ends were 5 bases for V and 6 bases for J; bases not matched to a gene: 5. From germline, CDR1 is LNHDA and CDR2 SQIVND (reference sequence). CDR3 amino acids: CASSVWTGGSEAFF. CDR3 coding DNA: TGTGCCAGTAGTGTCTGGACAGGGGGCTCTGAAGCTTTCTTT.

The chain has TRBV5-1 and TRBJ1-2, with no clear D. The CDR3 is made up of 14 amino acids. Germline loops: CDR1 SGHRS, CDR2 YFSETQ. V dropped 1 base and J dropped 1 base, with 8 bases sitting between them. In DNA form, the CDR3 reads TGCGCCAGCAGCTTGATCAACAATAACTATGGCTACACCTTC. It translates to CASSLINNNYGYTF.

V is TRBV4-1 and J is TRBJ1-2; D call uncertain. With 2 bases removed from V and 4 bases from J, the gap between germline ends came to 17 bases. Germline CDR1 is MGHRA and CDR2 is YSYEKL. The CDR3 consists of 16 residues. In DNA form, the CDR3 reads TGCGCCAGCAGCCAACCAACCCGGGATCCAGCCTATGGCTACACCTTC. Residues: CASSQPTRDPAYGYTF.

The genes are TRBV19 and TRBJ1-5; no firm D call. Trimming removed 0 bases from V and 9 bases from J, with 15 bases in between. The CDR3 totals 15 residues. Germline CDR1 and CDR2: LNHDA and SQIVND (reference sequence). CDR3 DNA sequence: TGTGCCAGTAGTATAGAGAGACGGTTTGCTTCGCCCCAGCATTTT. This codes for CASSIERRFASPQHF.

J is TRBJ1-2 and V is TRBV11-2; D is perhaps TRBD1 (5 bases). V was clipped by 6 bases and J by 4 bases, with 15 bases between them. The CDR3 length is 14 residues. The germline V gene encodes CDR1 SGHAT and CDR2 FQNNGV. The CDR3 sequence is CASRKTKGSYGYTF. The CDR3 DNA reads TGTGCCAGCAGGAAAACGAAGGGGTCCTATGGCTACACCTTC.

The J gene is TRBJ1-1, the V gene TRBV30; D gene ambiguous. This CDR3 has 10 residues. CDR1 is GTSNPN, CDR2 SVGIG, per germline (reference sequence). Between the trimmed V and J ends, which lost 3 bases and 4 bases, there was a span of 3 bases. The CDR3 protein is CAWSRTEAFF. CDR3 DNA sequence: TGTGCCTGGAGCCGCACTGAAGCTTTCTTT.

This clone has a single count. V gene TRBV5-6 combines with J gene TRBJ1-5; D gene unclear. Germline V CDR1 and CDR2: SGHDT, YYEEEE. The ends were cut back, 4 bases at V and 3 bases at J, with 5 bases in the middle. This CDR3 region has 12 residues. In DNA form, the CDR3 reads TGTGCCAGCAGCGGCGCCAATCAGCCCCAGCATTTT. Translation: CASSGANQPQHF.

CDR3 amino acids: CASSHGTTEAFF. DNA of the CDR3: TGTGCCAGCAGTCACGGGACGACTGAAGCTTTCTTT. This chain joins TRBV6-6 and TRBJ1-1; a possible D gene is TRBD1 (5 bases). This CDR3 has 12 amino acids. Trimming took off 5 bases at V and 5 bases at J, with 9 bases between the two ends. CDR1 MNHNY and CDR2 SVGAGI come from the germline V gene (reference sequence).

In its sample, this clone was seen once. J is TRBJ1-2 and V is TRBV27; D gene unclear. This CDR3 is 14 amino acids long. Germline V gene data show CDR1 as MNHEY and CDR2 as SMNVEV (reference sequence). V was pared by 0 bases and J by 7 bases, with 12 bases between. The CDR3 here is CASSLSQWRGGYTF. CDR3 in DNA: TGTGCCAGCAGTTTATCGCAGTGGCGGGGTGGCTACACCTTC.

The J gene is TRBJ2-3, the V gene TRBV28; either TRBD1 or TRBD2 may supply D (6 bases each). The CDR3 runs 15 residues. From germline, CDR1 is MDHEN and CDR2 SYDVKM. V lost 10 bases, J lost 4 bases, and 21 bases lay in between. The CDR3 region has the DNA TGTGCCACCAGCGGAGGGGGGCCCTTCGCAGATACGCAGTATTTT. This gives the protein CATSGGGPFADTQYF.